The present T cell receptor (beta chain) was sequenced within a study of Graves' ophthalmopathy and Graves' hyperthyroidism. The wider study: Stable hyperthyroidism denotes an absence of ophthalmopathy throughout 18 months of follow-up.

The J segment lost 5 bases and the V segment lost 2 bases, leaving 0 bases of the junction unmatched. The germline gives CDR1 SNHLY, CDR2 FYNNEI. The CDR3 runs 14 residues. This clonotype was observed a handful of times. RNA transcripts were the source from which TCR beta CDR3 regions were amplified. The first round was an RT-PCR with HTBI primers, and the second round was a multiplex PCR. MiXCR was run by TCRdb on the multiplex PCR reads, yielding one entry per CDR3 protein. The sample holds roughly 1.1 million distinct CDR3 sequences; 35% to 45% are singletons and the top ten take around 10%. Other autoimmune disease, uncontrolled infection, pregnancy and lactation led to exclusion.

V gene TRBV2 combines with J gene TRBJ2-5, with TRBD2 matching over 12 bases. Material for sequencing was peripheral blood or thyroid tissue (not recorded which). The sequence was collected from an adult man with Graves' hyperthyroidism. The CDR3 DNA reads as TGTGCCAGCAGTGAACTAGCGGGGGGGGAGACCCAGTACTTC. Protein product: CASSELAGGETQYF.